This T cell receptor (beta chain) was observed in a study of T cell repertoires in cytomegalovirus infection. Study overall: Indications came from public TCR beta signatures; they pointed to CMV infection and to a matching HLA type.

This clonotype showed up many times. The target antigen is unknown. TCRdb analysed the reads with MiXCR anew, one entry per CDR3 protein. The repertoire consists of approximately 270,000 distinct CDR3 sequences, with roughly 21% occurring once and the leading ten covering 15% to 20%. Germline loops: CDR1 SGHTA, CDR2 FQGNSA. V lost 7 bases and J lost 2, with 13 bases in between. The CDR3 is 14 amino acids. Notes on the study in general: Clonotypes of TCR beta that were HLA-C-restricted and CMV-specific dominated the ex vivo response.

The chain joins TRBV7-2 to TRBJ2-3; D remains ambiguous. The sequence derives from a human donor in good health (CMV status not recorded). Some clones in this sample may be carry-over from other donors' samples. This specimen consisted of cultured PBMCs, obtained from culture after CMV antigen stimulation. The CDR3 DNA follows: TGTGCCAGCACCTCTTCGGCGCCCACAGATACGCAGTATTTT. It is translated as CASTSSAPTDTQYF. Full variable domain (remainder filled in from reference TRBV7-2 and TRBJ2-3): GAGVSQSPSNKVTEKGKDVELRCDPISGHTALYWYRQSLGQGLEFLIYFQGNSAPDKSGLPSDRFSAERTGGSVSTLTIQRTQQEDSAVYLCASTSSAPTDTQYFGPGTRLTVL.